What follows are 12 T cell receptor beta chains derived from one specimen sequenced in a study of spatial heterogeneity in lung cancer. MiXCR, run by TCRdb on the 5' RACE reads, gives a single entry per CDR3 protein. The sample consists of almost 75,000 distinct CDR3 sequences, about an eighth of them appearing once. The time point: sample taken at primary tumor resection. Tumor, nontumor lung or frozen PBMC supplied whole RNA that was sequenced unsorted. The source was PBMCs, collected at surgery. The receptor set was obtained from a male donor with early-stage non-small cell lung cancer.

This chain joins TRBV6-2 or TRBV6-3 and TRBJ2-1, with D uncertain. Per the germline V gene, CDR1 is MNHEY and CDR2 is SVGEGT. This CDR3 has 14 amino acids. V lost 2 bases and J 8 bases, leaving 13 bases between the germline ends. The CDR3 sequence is CASSYLGPIDEQFF. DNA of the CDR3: TGTGCCAGCAGTTACCTAGGGCCGATTGATGAGCAGTTCTTC.

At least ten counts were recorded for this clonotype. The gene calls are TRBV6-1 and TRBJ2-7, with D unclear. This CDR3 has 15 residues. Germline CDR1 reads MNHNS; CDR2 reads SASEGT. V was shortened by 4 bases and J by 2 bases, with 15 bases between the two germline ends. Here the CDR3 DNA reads TGTGCCAGCAGTGTAGACACTCTACCTACCTACGAGCAGTACTTC. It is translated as CASSVDTLPTYEQYF.

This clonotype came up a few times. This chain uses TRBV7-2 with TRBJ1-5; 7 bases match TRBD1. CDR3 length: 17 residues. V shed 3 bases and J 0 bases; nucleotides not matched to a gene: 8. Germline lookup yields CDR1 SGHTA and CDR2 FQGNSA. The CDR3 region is CASSFLPGQTSNQPQHF. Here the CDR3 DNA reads TGTGCCAGCAGCTTCCTTCCGGGACAGACTAGCAATCAGCCCCAGCATTTT.

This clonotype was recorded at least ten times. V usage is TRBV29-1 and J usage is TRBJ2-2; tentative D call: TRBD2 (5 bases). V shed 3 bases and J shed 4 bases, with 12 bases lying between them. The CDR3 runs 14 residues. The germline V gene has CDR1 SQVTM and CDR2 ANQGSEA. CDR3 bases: TGCAGCGTTGAGGATTGGGAGCGCACCGGGGAGCTGTTTTTT. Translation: CSVEDWERTGELFF.

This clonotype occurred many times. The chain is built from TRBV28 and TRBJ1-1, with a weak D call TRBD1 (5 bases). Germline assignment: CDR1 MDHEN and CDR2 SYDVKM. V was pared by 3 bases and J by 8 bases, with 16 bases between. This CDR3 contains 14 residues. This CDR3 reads CASSLTAPVPEAFF. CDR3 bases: TGTGCCAGCAGTTTGACAGCACCCGTCCCCGAAGCTTTCTTT.

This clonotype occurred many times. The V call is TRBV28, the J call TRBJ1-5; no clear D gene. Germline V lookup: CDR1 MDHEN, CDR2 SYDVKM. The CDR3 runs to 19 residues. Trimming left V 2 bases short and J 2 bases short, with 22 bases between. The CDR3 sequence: CASSLEDRIRPEGNQPQHF. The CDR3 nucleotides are TGTGCCAGCAGTTTAGAGGATAGGATCCGCCCGGAGGGCAATCAGCCCCAGCATTTT.

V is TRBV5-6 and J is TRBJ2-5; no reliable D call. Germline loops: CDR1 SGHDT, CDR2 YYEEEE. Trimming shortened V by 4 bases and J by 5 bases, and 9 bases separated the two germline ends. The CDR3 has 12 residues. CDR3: CASSLGPETQYF. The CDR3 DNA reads TGTGCCAGCAGCCTGGGCCCTGAGACCCAGTACTTC.

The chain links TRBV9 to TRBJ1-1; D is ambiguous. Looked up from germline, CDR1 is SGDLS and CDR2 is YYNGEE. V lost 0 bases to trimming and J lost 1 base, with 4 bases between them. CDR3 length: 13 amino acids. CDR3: CASSVETNTEAFF. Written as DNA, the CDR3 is TGTGCCAGCAGCGTAGAAACGAACACTGAAGCTTTCTTT.

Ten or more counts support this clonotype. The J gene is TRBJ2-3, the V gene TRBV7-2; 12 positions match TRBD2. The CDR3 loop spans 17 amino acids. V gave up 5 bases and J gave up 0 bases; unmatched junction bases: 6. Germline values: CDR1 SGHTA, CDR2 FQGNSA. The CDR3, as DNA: TGTGCCAGCAGCGCGAGGACTAGCGGGACTAGCACAGATACGCAGTATTTT. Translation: CASSARTSGTSTDTQYF.

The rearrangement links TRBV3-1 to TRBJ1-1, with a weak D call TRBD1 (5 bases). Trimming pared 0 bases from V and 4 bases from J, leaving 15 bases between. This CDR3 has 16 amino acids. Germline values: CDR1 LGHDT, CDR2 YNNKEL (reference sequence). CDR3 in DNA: TGTGCCAGCAGCCAAGAGGGTCGGGGAGGGACCACTGAAGCTTTCTTT. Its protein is CASSQEGRGGTTEAFF.

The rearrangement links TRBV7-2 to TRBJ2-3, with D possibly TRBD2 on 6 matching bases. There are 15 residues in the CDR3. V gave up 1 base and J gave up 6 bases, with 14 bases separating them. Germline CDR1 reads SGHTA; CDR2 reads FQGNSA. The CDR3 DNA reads TGTGCCAGCAGCTTAGGGCTAGCGAGGGGCGATACGCAGTATTTT. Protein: CASSLGLARGDTQYF.

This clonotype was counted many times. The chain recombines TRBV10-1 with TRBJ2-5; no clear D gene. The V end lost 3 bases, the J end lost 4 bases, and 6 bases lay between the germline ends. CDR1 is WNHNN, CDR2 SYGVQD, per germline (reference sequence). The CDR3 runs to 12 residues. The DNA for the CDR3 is TGCGCCAGCAGTGACCTCCTAGAGACCCAGTACTTC. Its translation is CASSDLLETQYF.